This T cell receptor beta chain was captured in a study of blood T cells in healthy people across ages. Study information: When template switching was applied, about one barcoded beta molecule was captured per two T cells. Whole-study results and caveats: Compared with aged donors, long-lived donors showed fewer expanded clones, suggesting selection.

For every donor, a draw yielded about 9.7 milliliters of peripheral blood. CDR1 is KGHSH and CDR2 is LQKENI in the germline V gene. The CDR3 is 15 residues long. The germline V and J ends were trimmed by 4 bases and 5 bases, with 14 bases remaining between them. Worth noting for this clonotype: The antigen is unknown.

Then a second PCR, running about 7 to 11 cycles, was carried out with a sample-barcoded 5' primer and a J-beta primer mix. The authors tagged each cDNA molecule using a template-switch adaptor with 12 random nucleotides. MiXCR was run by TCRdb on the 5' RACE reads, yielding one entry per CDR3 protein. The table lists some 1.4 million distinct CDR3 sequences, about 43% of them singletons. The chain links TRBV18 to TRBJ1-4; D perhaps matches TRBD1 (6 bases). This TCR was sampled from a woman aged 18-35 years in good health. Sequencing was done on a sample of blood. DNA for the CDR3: TGTGCCAGCTCACTACAGGGATTTGGAAATGAAAAACTGTTTTTT. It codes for CASSLQGFGNEKLFF. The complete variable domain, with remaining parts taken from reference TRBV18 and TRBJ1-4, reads NAGVMQNPRHLVRRRGQEARLRCSPMKGHSHVYWYRQLPEEGLKFMVYLQKENIIDESGMPKERFSAEFPKEGPSILRIQQVVRGDSAAYFCASSLQGFGNEKLFFGSGTQLSVL.